This record looks at one TCR beta chain sequence and its context. Which antigen it targets is not known. No base quality information exists; no much larger clone differs at one position. The entry originates in a study of T cells after somatic rescue of genetic block (dated by TCRdb to 2018 to 2020). For the wider study: What the study looked at was long-term robustness, specifically in a T-cell system that came about through somatic rescue of a genetic block in T-cell development.

The receptor library was made with the immunoSEQ multiplex PCR assay. TCRdb took this table from immuneACCESS and kept in-frame rearrangements with V and J called. Such tables lack part of the clones; where checked against another copy, unresolved V genes explain under half of the gap, and the rest is unexplained. A total of some 67,000 clones appear in this sample, about 91% of them only once. The top ten clones comprise approximately 3% of the sample. The CDR3, from cysteine to phenylalanine, totals 15 residues. Of the read, only the CDR3 DNA is kept; its 45 bases are in frame from base 1. Reading the germline V gene (reference sequence) gives CDR1 SSHAT and CDR2 FNYEAQ.

This chain is built from TRBV7-7 and TRBJ2-5; the junction holds 7 bases that match TRBD2. TRBJ2-7 explains the end of the DNA better; the J call may be wrong. Sequencing was done on a sample of peripheral blood mononuclear cells (PBMCs). This receptor was obtained from a man aged 35-49 years. The CDR3 region: CASSLGAGEAYEQYF. In nucleotide form, the sequence is TGTGCCAGCAGCTTAGGGGCGGGAGAGGCCTACGAGCAGTACTTC.